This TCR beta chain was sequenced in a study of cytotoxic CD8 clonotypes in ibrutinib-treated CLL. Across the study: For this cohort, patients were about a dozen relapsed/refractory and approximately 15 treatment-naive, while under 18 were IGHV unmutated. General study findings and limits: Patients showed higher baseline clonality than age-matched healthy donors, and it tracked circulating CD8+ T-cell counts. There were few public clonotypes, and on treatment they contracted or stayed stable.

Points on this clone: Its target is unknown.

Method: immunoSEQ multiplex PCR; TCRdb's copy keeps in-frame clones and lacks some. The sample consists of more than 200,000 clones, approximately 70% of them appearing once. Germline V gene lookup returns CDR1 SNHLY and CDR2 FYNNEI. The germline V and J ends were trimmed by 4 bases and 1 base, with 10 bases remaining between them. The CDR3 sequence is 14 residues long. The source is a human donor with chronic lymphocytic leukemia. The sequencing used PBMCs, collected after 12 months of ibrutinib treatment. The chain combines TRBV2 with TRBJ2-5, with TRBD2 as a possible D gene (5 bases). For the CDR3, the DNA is TGTGCCAGCAGTGTACTAAGCGGCCAAGAGACCCAGTACTTC. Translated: CASSVLSGQETQYF.